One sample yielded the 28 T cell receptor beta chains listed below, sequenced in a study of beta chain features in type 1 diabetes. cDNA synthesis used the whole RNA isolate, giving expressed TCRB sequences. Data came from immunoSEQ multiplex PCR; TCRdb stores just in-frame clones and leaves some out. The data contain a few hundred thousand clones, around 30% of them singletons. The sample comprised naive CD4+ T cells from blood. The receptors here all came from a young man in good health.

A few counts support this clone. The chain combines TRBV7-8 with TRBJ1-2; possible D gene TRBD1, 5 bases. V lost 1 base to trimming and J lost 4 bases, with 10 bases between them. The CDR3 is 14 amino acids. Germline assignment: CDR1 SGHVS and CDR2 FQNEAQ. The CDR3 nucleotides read TGTGCCAGCAGCTTAGGGGGCAGGGCCTATGGCTACACCTTC. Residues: CASSLGGRAYGYTF.

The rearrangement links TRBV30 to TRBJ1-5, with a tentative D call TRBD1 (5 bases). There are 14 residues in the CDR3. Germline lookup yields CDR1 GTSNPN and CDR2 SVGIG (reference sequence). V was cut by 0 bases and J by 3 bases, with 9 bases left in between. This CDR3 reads CAWSVGRINQPQHF. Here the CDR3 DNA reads TGTGCCTGGAGTGTGGGGCGGATCAATCAGCCCCAGCATTTT.

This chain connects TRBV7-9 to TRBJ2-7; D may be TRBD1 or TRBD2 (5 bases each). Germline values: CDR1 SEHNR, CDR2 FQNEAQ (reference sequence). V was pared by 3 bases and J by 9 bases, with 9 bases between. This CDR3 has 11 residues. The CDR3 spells CASSLRGSQYF. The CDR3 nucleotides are TGTGCCAGCAGCTTGAGGGGATCGCAGTACTTC.

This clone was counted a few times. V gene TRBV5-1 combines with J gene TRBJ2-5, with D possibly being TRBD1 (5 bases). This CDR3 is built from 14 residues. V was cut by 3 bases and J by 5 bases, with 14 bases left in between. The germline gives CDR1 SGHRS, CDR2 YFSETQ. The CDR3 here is CASSWGLEGETQYF. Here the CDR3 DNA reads TGCGCCAGCAGCTGGGGCCTGGAAGGGGAGACCCAGTACTTC.

The CDR3 region is CASSGLAGASGANVLTF. The CDR3 region has the DNA TGTGCCAGCAGTGGACTAGCGGGAGCTTCGGGGGCCAACGTCCTGACTTTC. The rearrangement uses TRBV27 and TRBJ2-6, with 13 bases identical to TRBD2. V lost 5 bases to trimming and J lost 4 bases; unmatched junction nucleotides: 5. The CDR3 is 17 amino acids. Looked up from germline, CDR1 is MNHEY and CDR2 is SMNVEV (reference sequence).

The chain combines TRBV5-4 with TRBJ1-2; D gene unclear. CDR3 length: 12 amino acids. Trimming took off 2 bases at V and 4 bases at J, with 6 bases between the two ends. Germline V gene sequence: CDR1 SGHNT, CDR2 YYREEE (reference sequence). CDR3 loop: CASSLLLYGYTF. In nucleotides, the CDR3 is TGTGCCAGCAGCTTACTTCTCTATGGCTACACCTTC.

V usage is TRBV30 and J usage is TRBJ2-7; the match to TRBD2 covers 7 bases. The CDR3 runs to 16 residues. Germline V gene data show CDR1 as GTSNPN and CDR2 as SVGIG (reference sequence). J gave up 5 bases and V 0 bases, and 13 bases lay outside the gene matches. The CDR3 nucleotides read TGTGCCTGGAGTGTAGGACTGTCTAGCGGTCTCAACGAGCAGTACTTC. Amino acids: CAWSVGLSSGLNEQYF.

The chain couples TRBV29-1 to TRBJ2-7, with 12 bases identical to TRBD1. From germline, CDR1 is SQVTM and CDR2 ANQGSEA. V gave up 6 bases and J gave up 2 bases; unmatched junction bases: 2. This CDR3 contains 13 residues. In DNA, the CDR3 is TGCAGCGTGGGACAGGGGGCTCCCTACGAGCAGTACTTC. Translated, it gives CSVGQGAPYEQYF.

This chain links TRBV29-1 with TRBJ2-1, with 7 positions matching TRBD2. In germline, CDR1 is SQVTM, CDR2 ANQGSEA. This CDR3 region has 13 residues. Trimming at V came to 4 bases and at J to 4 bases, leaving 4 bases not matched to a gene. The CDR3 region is CSVGLAEYNEQFF. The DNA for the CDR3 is TGCAGCGTTGGGCTAGCGGAGTACAATGAGCAGTTCTTC.

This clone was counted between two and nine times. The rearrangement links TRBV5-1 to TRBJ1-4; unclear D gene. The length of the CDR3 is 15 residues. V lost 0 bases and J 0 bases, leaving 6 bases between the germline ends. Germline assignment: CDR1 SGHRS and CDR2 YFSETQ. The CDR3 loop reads CASSLEAATNEKLFF. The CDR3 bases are TGCGCCAGCAGCTTGGAAGCGGCAACTAATGAAAAACTGTTTTTT.

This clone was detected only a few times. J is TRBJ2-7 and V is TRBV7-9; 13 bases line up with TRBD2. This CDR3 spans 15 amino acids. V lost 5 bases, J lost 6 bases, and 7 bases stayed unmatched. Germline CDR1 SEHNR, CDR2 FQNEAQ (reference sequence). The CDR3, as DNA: TGTGCCAGCAGCGTCCCGGGACTAGCGGGAACCGAGCAGTACTTC. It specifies CASSVPGLAGTEQYF. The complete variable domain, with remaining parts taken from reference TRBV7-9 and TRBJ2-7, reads DTGVSQNPRHKITKRGQNVTFRCDPISEHNRLYWYRQTLGQGPEFLTYFQNEAQLEKSRLLSDRFSAERPKGSFSTLEIQRTEQGDSAMYLCASSVPGLAGTEQYFGPGTRLTVT.

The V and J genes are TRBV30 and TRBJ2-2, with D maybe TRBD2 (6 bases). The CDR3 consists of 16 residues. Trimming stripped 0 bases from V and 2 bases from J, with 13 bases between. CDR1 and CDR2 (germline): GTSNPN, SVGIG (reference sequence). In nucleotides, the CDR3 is TGTGCCTGGAGTGTACTTCTAGCGAGAAACACCGGGGAGCTGTTTTTT. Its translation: CAWSVLLARNTGELFF.

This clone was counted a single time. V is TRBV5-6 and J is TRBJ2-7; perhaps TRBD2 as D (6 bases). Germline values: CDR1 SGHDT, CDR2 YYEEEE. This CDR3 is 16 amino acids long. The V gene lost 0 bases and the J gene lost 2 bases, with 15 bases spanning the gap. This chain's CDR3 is CASSLGPGVRAYEQYF. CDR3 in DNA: TGTGCCAGCAGCTTGGGTCCGGGAGTCAGGGCCTACGAGCAGTACTTC. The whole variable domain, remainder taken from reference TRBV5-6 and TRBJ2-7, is DAGVTQSPTHLIKTRGQQVTLRCSPKSGHDTVSWYQQALGQGPQFIFQYYEEEERQRGNFPDRFSGHQFPNYSSELNVNALLLGDSALYLCASSLGPGVRAYEQYFGPGTRLTVT.

The CDR3 spells CASSLIQSTDTQYF. The CDR3 DNA follows: TGTGCCAGCAGCTTGATACAAAGCACAGATACGCAGTATTTT. V usage is TRBV5-4 and J usage is TRBJ2-3; D is unresolved. The CDR3 contains 14 residues. Trimming left V 1 base short and J 0 bases short, with 6 bases between. Germline-derived CDR1 and CDR2 are SGHNT and YYREEE (reference sequence).

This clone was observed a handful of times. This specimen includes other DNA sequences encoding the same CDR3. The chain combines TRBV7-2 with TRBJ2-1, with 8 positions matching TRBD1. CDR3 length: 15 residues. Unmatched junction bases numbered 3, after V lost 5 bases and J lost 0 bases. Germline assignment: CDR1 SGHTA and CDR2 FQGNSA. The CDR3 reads CASSLDRASYNEQFF. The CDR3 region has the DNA TGTGCCAGCAGCCTGGACAGGGCCTCCTACAATGAGCAGTTCTTC.

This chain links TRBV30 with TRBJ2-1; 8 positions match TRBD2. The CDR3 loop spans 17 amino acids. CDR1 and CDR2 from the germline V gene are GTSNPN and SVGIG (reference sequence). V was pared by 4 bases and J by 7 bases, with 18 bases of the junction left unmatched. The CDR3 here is CAWTTTSGTRGWNEQFF. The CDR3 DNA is TGTGCCTGGACCACAACCTCCGGGACTAGGGGATGGAATGAGCAGTTCTTC.

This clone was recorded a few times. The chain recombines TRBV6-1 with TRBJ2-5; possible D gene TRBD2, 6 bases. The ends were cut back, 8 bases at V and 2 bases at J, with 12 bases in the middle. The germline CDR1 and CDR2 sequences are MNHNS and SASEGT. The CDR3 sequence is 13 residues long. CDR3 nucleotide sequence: TGTGCCAGCCCGGAGGGGAATCAAGAGACCCAGTACTTC. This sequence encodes CASPEGNQETQYF.

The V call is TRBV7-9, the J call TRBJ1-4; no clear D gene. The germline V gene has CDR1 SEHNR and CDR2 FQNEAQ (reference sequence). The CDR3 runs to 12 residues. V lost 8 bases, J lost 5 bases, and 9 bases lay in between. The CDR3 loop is CASGRENEKLFF. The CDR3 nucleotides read TGTGCCAGCGGGCGGGAAAATGAAAAACTGTTTTTT. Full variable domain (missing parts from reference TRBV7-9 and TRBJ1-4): DTGVSQNPRHKITKRGQNVTFRCDPISEHNRLYWYRQTLGQGPEFLTYFQNEAQLEKSRLLSDRFSAERPKGSFSTLEIQRTEQGDSAMYLCASGRENEKLFFGSGTQLSVL.

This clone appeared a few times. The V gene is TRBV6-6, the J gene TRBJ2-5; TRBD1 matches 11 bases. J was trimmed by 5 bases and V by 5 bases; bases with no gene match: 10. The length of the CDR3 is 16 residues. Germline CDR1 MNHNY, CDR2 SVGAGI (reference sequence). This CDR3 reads CASSPPDRGLVETQYF. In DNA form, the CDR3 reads TGTGCCAGCAGTCCCCCGGACAGGGGGCTTGTGGAGACCCAGTACTTC.

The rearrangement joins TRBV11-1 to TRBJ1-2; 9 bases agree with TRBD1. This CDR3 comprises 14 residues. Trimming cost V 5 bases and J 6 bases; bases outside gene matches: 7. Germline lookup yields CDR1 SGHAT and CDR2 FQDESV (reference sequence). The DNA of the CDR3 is TGTGCCAGCAGCCGGGACAGGGCCTCAGATGGCTACACCTTC. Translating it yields CASSRDRASDGYTF.

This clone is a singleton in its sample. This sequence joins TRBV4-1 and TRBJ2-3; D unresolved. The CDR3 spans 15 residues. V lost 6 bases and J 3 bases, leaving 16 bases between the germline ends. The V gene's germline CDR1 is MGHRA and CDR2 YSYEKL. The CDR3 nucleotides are TGCGCCAGCAGATCCGGAGCAGTTGGGACAGATACGCAGTATTTT. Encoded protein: CASRSGAVGTDTQYF.

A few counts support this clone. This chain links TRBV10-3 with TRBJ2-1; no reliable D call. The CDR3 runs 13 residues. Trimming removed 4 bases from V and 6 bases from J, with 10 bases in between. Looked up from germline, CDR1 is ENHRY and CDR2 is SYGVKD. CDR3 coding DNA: TGTGCCATCAGTGGGGGTAGCTTCAATGAGCAGTTCTTC. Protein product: CAISGGSFNEQFF.

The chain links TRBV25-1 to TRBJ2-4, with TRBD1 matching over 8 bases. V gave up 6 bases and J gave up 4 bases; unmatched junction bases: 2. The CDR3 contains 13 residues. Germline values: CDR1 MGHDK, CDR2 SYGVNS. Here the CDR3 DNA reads TGTGCCAGCAGAGGGACAGGAAAAAACATTCAGTACTTC. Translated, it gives CASRGTGKNIQYF.

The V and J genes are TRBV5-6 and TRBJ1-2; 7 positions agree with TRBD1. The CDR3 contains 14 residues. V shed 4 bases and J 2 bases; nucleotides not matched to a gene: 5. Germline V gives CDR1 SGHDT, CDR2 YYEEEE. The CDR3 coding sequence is TGTGCCAGCAGCGGGTCGGGACAGAACTATGGCTACACCTTC. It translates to CASSGSGQNYGYTF.

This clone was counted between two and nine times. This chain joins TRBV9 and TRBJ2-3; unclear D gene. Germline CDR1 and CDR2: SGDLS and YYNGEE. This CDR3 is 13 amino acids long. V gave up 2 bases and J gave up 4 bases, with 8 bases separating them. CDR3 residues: CASSVQIADTQYF. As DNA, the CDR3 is TGTGCCAGCAGCGTCCAAATCGCAGATACGCAGTATTTT.

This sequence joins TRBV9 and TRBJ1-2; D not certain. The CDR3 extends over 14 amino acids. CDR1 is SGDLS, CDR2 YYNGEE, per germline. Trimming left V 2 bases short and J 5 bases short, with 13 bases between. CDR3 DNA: TGTGCCAGCAGCGTCCCACCAGACGGGTATGGCTACACCTTC. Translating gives CASSVPPDGYGYTF.

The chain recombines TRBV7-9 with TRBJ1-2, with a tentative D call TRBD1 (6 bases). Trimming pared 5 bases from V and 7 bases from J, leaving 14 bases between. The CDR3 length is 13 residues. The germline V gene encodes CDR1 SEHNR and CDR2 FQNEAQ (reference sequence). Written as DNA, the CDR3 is TGTGCCAGCAGCCATACAGGGCCGGGTGGCTACACCTTC. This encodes CASSHTGPGGYTF.

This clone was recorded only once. Here the CDR3 DNA reads TGTGCCAGCAGCCCTTTTTTCAATCAGCCCCAGCATTTT. Its translation is CASSPFFNQPQHF. The V gene is TRBV6-6, the J gene TRBJ1-5; D unresolved. Germline CDR1 and CDR2: MNHNY and SVGAGI (reference sequence). The CDR3 length is 13 residues. V lost 6 bases and J lost 3, with 9 bases in between.